This TCR beta chain stems from a study of OX40 agonist ivuxolimab in advanced cancers. Blood got drawn at baseline, again on cycle 4 day 1, and then on cycle 7 day 1. Using immunoSEQ multiplex PCR, the repertoire was profiled, and TCRdb retains in-frame clones only, with some absent. Of about 94,000 clones detected, roughly 84% appear once; the ten largest clones hold about 0.33%. Study-wide findings and caveats: Clones of CD4+ and CD8+ blood T cells grew by week 6 at doses of 0.1 to 3.0 mg/kg. The study did not work out the antigen specificity of the expanded peripheral T cells.

CDR3 length equals 13 residues. Trimming shortened V by 1 base and J by 2 bases, and 2 bases separated the two germline ends. CDR1 is LNHDA, CDR2 SQIVND, per germline (reference sequence). This clone occurred a few times. Antigen: not known. Other DNA sequences in the sample encode the same CDR3. This clonotype originated in an adult with an advanced solid tumor such as melanoma, head and neck, liver or kidney cancer. The chain links TRBV19 to TRBJ2-2; D unclear. The sample in question was CD4+ or CD8+ T cells sorted from blood, obtained in a trial of the OX40 agonist ivuxolimab. The CDR3 is CASSIGNTGELFF. CDR3 DNA: TGTGCCAGTAGTATAGGCAACACCGGGGAGCTGTTTTTT.